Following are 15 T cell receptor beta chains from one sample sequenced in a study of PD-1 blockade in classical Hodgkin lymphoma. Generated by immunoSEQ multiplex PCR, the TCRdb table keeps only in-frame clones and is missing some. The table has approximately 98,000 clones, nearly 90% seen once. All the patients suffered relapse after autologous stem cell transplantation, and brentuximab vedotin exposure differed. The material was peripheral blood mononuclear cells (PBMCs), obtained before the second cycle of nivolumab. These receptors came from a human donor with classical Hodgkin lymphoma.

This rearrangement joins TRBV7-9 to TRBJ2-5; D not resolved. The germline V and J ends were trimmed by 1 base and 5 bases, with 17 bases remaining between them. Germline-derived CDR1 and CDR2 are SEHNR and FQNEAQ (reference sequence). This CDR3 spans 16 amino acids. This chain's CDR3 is CASSLGSGSLGETQYF. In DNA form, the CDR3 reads TGTGCCAGCAGCTTAGGATCCGGGTCGTTGGGTGAGACCCAGTACTTC.

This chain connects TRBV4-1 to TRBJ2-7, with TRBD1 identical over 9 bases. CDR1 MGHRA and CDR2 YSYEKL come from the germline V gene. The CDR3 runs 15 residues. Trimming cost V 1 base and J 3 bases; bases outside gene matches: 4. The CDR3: CASSQATGGLYEQYF. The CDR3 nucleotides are TGCGCCAGCAGCCAAGCGACAGGGGGACTCTACGAGCAGTACTTC.

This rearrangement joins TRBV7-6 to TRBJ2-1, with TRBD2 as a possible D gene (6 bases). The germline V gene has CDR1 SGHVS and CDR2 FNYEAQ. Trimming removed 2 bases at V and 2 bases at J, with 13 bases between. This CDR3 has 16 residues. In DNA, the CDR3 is TGTGCCAGCAGCTTATGGGGCGGGACCCCCTACAATGAGCAGTTCTTC. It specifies CASSLWGGTPYNEQFF.

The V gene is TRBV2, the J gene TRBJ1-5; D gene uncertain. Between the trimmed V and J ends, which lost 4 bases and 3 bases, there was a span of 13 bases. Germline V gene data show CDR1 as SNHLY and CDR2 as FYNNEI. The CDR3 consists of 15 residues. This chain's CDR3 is CASSVEGVLNQPQHF. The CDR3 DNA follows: TGTGCCAGCAGTGTCGAGGGAGTCCTCAATCAGCCCCAGCATTTT.

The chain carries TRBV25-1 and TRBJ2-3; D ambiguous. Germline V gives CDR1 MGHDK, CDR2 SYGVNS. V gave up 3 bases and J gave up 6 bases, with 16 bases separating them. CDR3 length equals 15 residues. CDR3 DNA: TGTGCCAGCAGTGAGCCAGGTATCCGACGGGATACGCAGTATTTT. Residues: CASSEPGIRRDTQYF.

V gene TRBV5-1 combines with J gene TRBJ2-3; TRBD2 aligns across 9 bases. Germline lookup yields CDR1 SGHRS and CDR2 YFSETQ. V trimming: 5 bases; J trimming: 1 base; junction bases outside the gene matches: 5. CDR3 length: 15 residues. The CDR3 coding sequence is TGCGCCAGCAGTCCGAGGACTAGCGGCACAGATACGCAGTATTTT. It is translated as CASSPRTSGTDTQYF.

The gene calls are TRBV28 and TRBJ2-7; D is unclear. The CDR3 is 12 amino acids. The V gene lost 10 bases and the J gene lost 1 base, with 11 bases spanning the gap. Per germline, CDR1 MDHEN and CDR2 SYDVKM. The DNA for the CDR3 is TGTGCCACCACCTCTCCTTCCTACGAGCAGTACTTC. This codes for CATTSPSYEQYF.

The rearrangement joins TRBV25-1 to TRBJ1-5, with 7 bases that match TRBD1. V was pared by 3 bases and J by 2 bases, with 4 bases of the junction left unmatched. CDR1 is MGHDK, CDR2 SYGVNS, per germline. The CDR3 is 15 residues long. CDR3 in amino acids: CASSESGTGNQPQHF. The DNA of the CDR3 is TGTGCCAGCAGTGAGTCTGGGACAGGCAATCAGCCCCAGCATTTT.

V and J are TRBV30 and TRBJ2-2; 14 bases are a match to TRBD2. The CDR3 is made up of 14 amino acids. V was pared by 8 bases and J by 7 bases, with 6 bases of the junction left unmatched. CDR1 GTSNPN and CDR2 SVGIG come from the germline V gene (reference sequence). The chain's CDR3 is CARGLAGVGGELFF. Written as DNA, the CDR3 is TGTGCCCGGGGACTAGCGGGAGTCGGCGGGGAGCTGTTTTTT.

The chain's CDR3 is CASSFSASDTQYF. CDR3 sequence (DNA): TGCGCCAGCAGCTTCTCTGCCTCAGATACGCAGTATTTT. The rearrangement uses TRBV5-1 and TRBJ2-3; D remains ambiguous. This CDR3 region has 13 residues. V dropped 2 bases and J dropped 4 bases, with 8 bases sitting between them. Germline CDR1 and CDR2: SGHRS and YFSETQ.

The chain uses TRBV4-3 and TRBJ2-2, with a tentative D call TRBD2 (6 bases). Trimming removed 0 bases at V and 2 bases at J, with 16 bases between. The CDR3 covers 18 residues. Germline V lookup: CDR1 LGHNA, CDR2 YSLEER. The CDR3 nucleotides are TGCGCCAGCAGCCAAGATTTTTTCGGGAGCGTTAACACCGGGGAGCTGTTTTTT. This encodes CASSQDFFGSVNTGELFF.

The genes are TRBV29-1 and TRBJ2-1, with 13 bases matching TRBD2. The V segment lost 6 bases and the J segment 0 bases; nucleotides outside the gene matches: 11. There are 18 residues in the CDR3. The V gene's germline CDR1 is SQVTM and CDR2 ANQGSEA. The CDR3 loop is CSVSKGLAGPNSYNEQFF. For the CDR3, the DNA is TGCAGCGTCTCGAAGGGACTAGCGGGACCCAACTCCTACAATGAGCAGTTCTTC.

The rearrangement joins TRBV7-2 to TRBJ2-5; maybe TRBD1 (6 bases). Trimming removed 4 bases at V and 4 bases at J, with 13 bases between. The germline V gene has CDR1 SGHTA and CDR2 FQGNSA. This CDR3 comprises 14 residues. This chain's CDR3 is CASSWVDRIETQYF. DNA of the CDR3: TGTGCCAGCAGCTGGGTAGACAGGATAGAGACCCAGTACTTC.

In DNA form, the CDR3 reads TGCGCCAGCAGCCAAGACGTGACAGGGCGAGAAGCTTTCTTT. Protein sequence: CASSQDVTGREAFF. This chain links TRBV4-1 with TRBJ1-1, with 7 bases that match TRBD1. V shed 0 bases, J shed 8 bases, and the junction held 6 bases outside the gene matches. In germline, CDR1 is MGHRA, CDR2 YSYEKL. This CDR3 comprises 14 residues.

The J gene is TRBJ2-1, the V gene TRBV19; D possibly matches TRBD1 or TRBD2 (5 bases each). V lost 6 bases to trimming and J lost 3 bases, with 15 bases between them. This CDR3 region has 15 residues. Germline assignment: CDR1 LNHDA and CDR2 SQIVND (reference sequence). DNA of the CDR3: TGTGCCAGTAGCACCTCCGGGACCCGCTACAATGAGCAGTTCTTC. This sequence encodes CASSTSGTRYNEQFF.